One sample yielded the 2 T cell receptor beta chains listed below, sequenced in a study of blood T cells in healthy people across ages. A second PCR, run for about 7 to 12 cycles, used a sample-barcoded 5' primer plus a J-beta primer mix. TCRdb redid the calling of the 5' RACE reads with MiXCR, one entry per CDR3 protein. The profile covers more than 500,000 distinct CDR3 sequences, with about 26% appearing a single time and about a fifth taken by the ten largest. Sequenced material: blood. The receptors shown here come from a woman in her seventies in good health.

This chain connects TRBV29-1 to TRBJ1-1, with D perhaps matching TRBD1 (5 bases). Deletions cut 7 bases from V and 1 base from J, with 13 bases between. CDR3 length: 13 amino acids. Germline V lookup: CDR1 SQVTM, CDR2 ANQGSEA. The CDR3 reads CSASGQGNTEAFF. In DNA form, the CDR3 reads TGCAGCGCCTCGGGGCAGGGGAACACTGAAGCTTTCTTT.

This clonotype was recorded a few times. V usage is TRBV29-1 and J usage is TRBJ1-4; TRBD1 is a possible D gene (5 bases). The CDR3 contains 13 residues. Germline CDR1 SQVTM, CDR2 ANQGSEA. Between the trimmed V and J ends, which lost 3 bases and 11 bases, there was a span of 16 bases. CDR3 DNA sequence: TGCAGCGTTGAGGGCCAGGGCACTGAGAAACTGTTTTTT. It yields the protein CSVEGQGTEKLFF.